Following are 14 T cell receptor beta chains from one sample sequenced in a study of control samples from healthy donors and cancer patients. Sequencing used immunoSEQ multiplex PCR; TCRdb keeps in-frame clones, though not all of them. The table has about 79,000 clones, approximately 94% seen once. The sample was PBMCs. These receptors were taken from a woman aged 40 to 49 with lung cancer.

This clone was seen once. V is TRBV2 and J is TRBJ1-5, with unresolved D. CDR1 is SNHLY and CDR2 is FYNNEI in the germline V gene. CDR3 length: 14 amino acids. V gave up 8 bases and J gave up 0 bases, with 11 bases separating them. CDR3 region: CASQGRTSNQPQHF. In DNA, the CDR3 is TGTGCCAGCCAAGGCAGGACTAGCAATCAGCCCCAGCATTTT.

The chain recombines TRBV19 with TRBJ1-1; tentative D call: TRBD1 (6 bases). V was trimmed by 5 bases and J by 0 bases, leaving 10 bases between them. The germline gives CDR1 LNHDA, CDR2 SQIVND (reference sequence). This CDR3 has 14 amino acids. CDR3 nucleotide sequence: TGTGCCAGTAGTCACAGGGAAATGAACACTGAAGCTTTCTTT. Its protein product is CASSHREMNTEAFF.

This chain uses TRBV7-2 with TRBJ2-7; a weak D match, TRBD1 (5 bases). CDR3 length: 13 residues. V was trimmed by 5 bases and J by 3 bases, leaving 11 bases between them. The germline CDR1 and CDR2 sequences are SGHTA and FQGNSA. Here the CDR3 reads CASSETGFYEQYF. The CDR3 nucleotides read TGTGCCAGCAGCGAAACAGGATTCTACGAGCAGTACTTC.

This clone was counted a single time. CDR3 region: CASSPRLAGPYEQYF. Here the CDR3 DNA reads TGCGCCAGCAGCCCTCGACTAGCGGGGCCCTACGAGCAGTACTTC. The chain couples TRBV5-1 to TRBJ2-7; TRBD2 matches 11 bases. CDR3 length: 15 residues. Trimming cost V 4 bases and J 2 bases; bases outside gene matches: 5. Germline-derived CDR1 and CDR2 are SGHRS and YFSETQ.

The rearrangement uses TRBV19 and TRBJ2-1, with D unclear. Germline CDR1 and CDR2: LNHDA and SQIVND (reference sequence). This CDR3 comprises 13 residues. Trimming shortened V by 7 bases and J by 3 bases, and 10 bases separated the two germline ends. The CDR3 loop reads CASKSGSYNEQFF. The CDR3 DNA is TGTGCCAGTAAGTCGGGTAGCTACAATGAGCAGTTCTTC.

The chain couples TRBV6-5 to TRBJ1-3; 8 bases fit TRBD1. The V segment lost 6 bases and the J segment 0 bases; nucleotides outside the gene matches: 4. The length of the CDR3 is 15 residues. Germline assignment: CDR1 MNHEY and CDR2 SVGAGI. CDR3 residues: CASRYRGSSGNTIYF. The DNA of the CDR3 is TGTGCCAGCAGATACAGGGGGAGCTCTGGAAACACCATATATTTT.

This chain uses TRBV27 with TRBJ1-1; unclear D gene. CDR3 length: 16 amino acids. Germline V gene sequence: CDR1 MNHEY, CDR2 SMNVEV (reference sequence). V lost 0 bases, J lost 0 bases, and 11 bases lay in between. CDR3 in DNA: TGTGCCAGCAGTTTATCGAGGACGGCAATGAACACTGAAGCTTTCTTT. It is translated as CASSLSRTAMNTEAFF.

The V and J genes are TRBV21-1 and TRBJ2-2; the D segment call TRBD1 is taken from the table without a DNA check. TRBV21-1 is shown as a pseudogene. The CDR3 has 16 residues. The CDR3 spells CASSLLDRENGGELFF. For the CDR3, the DNA is TGTGCCAGCAGCTTACTAGACAGGGAGAACGGCGGGGAGCTGTTTTTT.

The CDR3 bases are TGTGCCAGCAGTTTCGGGCAGGGGGGCGTAGAGACCCAGTACTTC. Translation: CASSFGQGGVETQYF. The V gene is TRBV28, the J gene TRBJ2-5; D may be TRBD1 (7 bases). Germline CDR1 and CDR2: MDHEN and SYDVKM. This CDR3 spans 15 amino acids. V lost 3 bases to trimming and J lost 4 bases, with 15 bases between them.

The rearrangement links TRBV29-1 to TRBJ1-2, with a possible D match to TRBD1 (5 bases). The CDR3 sequence is 13 residues long. V lost 1 base and J 0 bases, leaving 6 bases between the germline ends. Germline V lookup: CDR1 SQVTM, CDR2 ANQGSEA. CDR3 coding DNA: TGCAGCGTTGAAGTAGGGGCTAACTATGGCTACACCTTC. Amino acid sequence: CSVEVGANYGYTF. Based on the CDR3 plus reference TRBV29-1 and TRBJ1-2, the full variable domain is SAVISQKPSRDICQRGTSLTIQCQVDSQVTMMFWYRQQPGQSLTLIATANQGSEATYESGFVIDKFPISRPNLTFSTLTVSNMSPEDSSIYLCSVEVGANYGYTFGSGTRLTVV.

The chain employs TRBV18 and TRBJ2-7, with 8 bases matching TRBD1. The CDR3 runs 13 residues. CDR1 and CDR2 (germline): KGHSH, LQKENI. After removal of 4 bases from V and 1 base from J, the junction contained 0 bases not matched to a gene. The CDR3 sequence: CASSRQGSYEQYF. CDR3 in DNA: TGTGCCAGCTCACGACAGGGGTCCTACGAGCAGTACTTC.

V usage is TRBV6-1 and J usage is TRBJ1-4; perhaps TRBD1 as D (5 bases). Between the trimmed V and J ends, which lost 3 bases and 0 bases, there was a span of 17 bases. This CDR3 spans 18 amino acids. Germline CDR1 is MNHNS and CDR2 is SASEGT. As DNA, the CDR3 is TGTGCCAGCAGTGATTTAGGACACGTCCTGGCAACTAATGAAAAACTGTTTTTT. Translation: CASSDLGHVLATNEKLFF.

The V gene is TRBV30, the J gene TRBJ1-1; D is uncertain. The CDR3 has 18 residues. The V end was cut by 4 bases, the J end by 5 bases, with 29 bases between. Germline V gene lookup returns CDR1 GTSNPN and CDR2 SVGIG (reference sequence). CDR3 nucleotides: TGTGCCTGGAATTACGGAAGGGTAGGGCGATTTCGTATGACTGAAGCTTTCTTT. Encoded protein: CAWNYGRVGRFRMTEAFF.

The rearrangement joins TRBV6-5 to TRBJ1-5; TRBD1 is a possible D gene (5 bases). V lost 8 bases and J 4 bases, leaving 18 bases between the germline ends. This CDR3 spans 15 amino acids. CDR1 and CDR2 from the germline V gene are MNHEY and SVGAGI. CDR3 DNA: TGTGCCAGCGGCCCGGGGGTGGGAGGAAATCAGCCCCAGCATTTT. Protein: CASGPGVGGNQPQHF.